One sample yielded the 12 T cell receptor beta chains listed below, sequenced in a study of T cell responses to AZD1222 COVID-19 vaccine. TCRdb keeps only in-frame clones here, not all; method: immunoSEQ multiplex PCR. The sample includes roughly 71,000 clones, roughly 85% of them seen just once. The sample here was peripheral blood, taken on day 0 of AZD1222 vaccination. The receptor set was obtained from an adult in good health.

The chain links TRBV7-9 to TRBJ1-2; D call uncertain. Germline V gene lookup returns CDR1 SEHNR and CDR2 FQNEAQ (reference sequence). V was trimmed by 6 bases and J by 5 bases, leaving 25 bases between them. CDR3 size: 17 residues. The CDR3: CASSPAGRTALWYGYTF. DNA for the CDR3: TGTGCCAGCAGTCCCGCCGGGCGCACGGCTTTATGGTATGGCTACACCTTC.

The V gene is TRBV3-1 (or the pseudogene TRBV3-2), the J gene TRBJ1-1; TRBD1 matches at 7 bases. The CDR3 length is 14 residues. Trimming at V came to 4 bases and at J to 5 bases, leaving 7 bases not matched to a gene. CDR1 and CDR2 (germline): LGHDT, YNNKEL (reference sequence). The CDR3 region is CASSLRQGGTEAFF. The DNA for the CDR3 is TGTGCCAGCAGCCTCCGACAGGGAGGGACTGAAGCTTTCTTT.

This clone was detected once. The genes are TRBV29-1 and TRBJ1-1; 8 bases line up with TRBD1. The CDR3 contains 11 residues. V was clipped by 4 bases and J by 7 bases; unmatched bases: 2. Germline V gene data show CDR1 as SQVTM and CDR2 as ANQGSEA. The CDR3 here is CSVVGTGEAFF. The DNA for the CDR3 is TGCAGCGTTGTGGGGACAGGTGAAGCTTTCTTT.

The genes are TRBV19 and TRBJ2-7; D remains ambiguous. V was cut by 5 bases and J by 5 bases, with 10 bases left in between. Germline-derived CDR1 and CDR2 are LNHDA and SQIVND (reference sequence). CDR3 length: 12 residues. The CDR3 nucleotides are TGTGCCAGTAGTCCTCAAGGCAACGAGCAGTACTTC. Residues: CASSPQGNEQYF. The variable domain in full, with the rest retrieved from reference TRBV19 and TRBJ2-7, is DGGITQSPKYLFRKEGQNVTLSCEQNLNHDAMYWYRQDPGQGLRLIYYSQIVNDFQKGDIAEGYSVSREKKESFPLTVTSAQKNPTAFYLCASSPQGNEQYFGPGTRLTVT.

This clone came up a few times. The chain joins TRBV5-1 to TRBJ2-1; D uncertain. This CDR3 is built from 12 residues. The germline V gene has CDR1 SGHRS and CDR2 YFSETQ. The V end was cut by 7 bases, the J end by 7 bases, with 12 bases between. Here the CDR3 reads CASRLRGNEQFF. CDR3 coding DNA: TGCGCCAGCCGCCTTAGAGGTAATGAGCAGTTCTTC. The full variable domain, with the rest looked up from reference TRBV5-1 and TRBJ2-1, is KAGVTQTPRYLIKTRGQQVTLSCSPISGHRSVSWYQQTPGQGLQFLFEYFSETQRNKGNFPGRFSGRQFSNSRSEMNVSTLELGDSALYLCASRLRGNEQFFGPGTRLTVL.

This clone was counted only a few times. The chain is built from TRBV4-1 and TRBJ1-5; D not certain. The germline V gene encodes CDR1 MGHRA and CDR2 YSYEKL. V was pared by 4 bases and J by 3 bases, with 10 bases between. CDR3 length: 14 amino acids. CDR3 DNA sequence: TGCGCCAGCAGCCCCGAGGGAATCAATCAGCCCCAGCATTTT. This translates into CASSPEGINQPQHF.

V and J are TRBV7-9 and TRBJ1-1; D is ambiguous. This CDR3 has 13 residues. Germline CDR1 SEHNR, CDR2 FQNEAQ (reference sequence). The V end was cut by 5 bases, the J end by 8 bases, with 15 bases between. In nucleotides, the CDR3 is TGTGCCAGCAGCCCACCCGCGGAGCTAGAAGCTTTCTTT. It translates to CASSPPAELEAFF. Variable domain in full (rest from reference TRBV7-9 and TRBJ1-1): DTGVSQNPRHKITKRGQNVTFRCDPISEHNRLYWYRQTLGQGPEFLTYFQNEAQLEKSRLLSDRFSAERPKGSFSTLEIQRTEQGDSAMYLCASSPPAELEAFFGQGTRLTVV.

The rearrangement joins TRBV11-2 to TRBJ2-7, with D unclear. The V end lost 1 base, the J end lost 2 bases, and 12 bases lay between the germline ends. The CDR3 spans 15 residues. Germline CDR1 is SGHAT and CDR2 is FQNNGV. The CDR3 is CASSLASDGAYEQYF. In DNA form, the CDR3 reads TGTGCCAGCAGCTTAGCGTCGGACGGCGCCTACGAGCAGTACTTC.

The CDR3 DNA is TGTGCCAGCAGCCACGCAGGGAGCGGCTACACCTTC. Its protein is CASSHAGSGYTF. The V call is TRBV14, the J call TRBJ1-2; a weak D match, TRBD1 (5 bases). The length of the CDR3 is 12 residues. The V and J ends lost 3 bases and 8 bases respectively, with 10 bases between them. Germline CDR1 is SGHDN and CDR2 is FVKESK.

J is TRBJ2-5 and V is TRBV4-1; 7 bases are shared with TRBD2. The CDR3 is 13 amino acids. Germline V gene lookup returns CDR1 MGHRA and CDR2 YSYEKL. Unmatched junction bases numbered 1, after V lost 1 base and J lost 5 bases. CDR3 bases: TGCGCCAGCAGCCAAGTGCGGGGGGAGACCCAGTACTTC. It specifies CASSQVRGETQYF.

The rearrangement uses TRBV3-1 (or the pseudogene TRBV3-2) and TRBJ1-5, with D unclear. This CDR3 comprises 12 residues. Trimming took 3 bases from V and 4 from J, leaving 4 bases between them. The germline V gene has CDR1 LGHDT and CDR2 YNNKEL (reference sequence). The CDR3 DNA is TGTGCCAGCAGCCATAGGAATCAGCCCCAGCATTTT. Translating it yields CASSHRNQPQHF.

The V gene is TRBV13, the J gene TRBJ1-1; 7 nucleotides agree with TRBD1. The CDR3 totals 14 residues. CDR1 PRHDT and CDR2 FYEKMQ come from the germline V gene (reference sequence). J lost 5 bases, V lost 5 bases, and 8 bases had no gene match. The CDR3 region has the DNA TGTGCCAGCAGCCTCACGCAGGGGGGGACTGAAGCTTTCTTT. Its translation: CASSLTQGGTEAFF.